The present TCR beta chain was sequenced within a study of blood T cell repertoires in COVID-19 (dated by TCRdb to 2020 to 2022). Some background on the complete study: Samples from collaborators originated in the United States, Italy and Spain and spanned both the acute and convalescent phases of COVID-19. The prospective study material was composed of cDNA or gDNA derived from T cells, B-cell-depleted T cells, or PBMCs. Deeply sampled blood TCRbeta repertoires from subjects exposed to, actively infected with, or recovered from COVID-19 were included in the dataset. The repertoires were released in a freely available public database meant as a resource for research on the immune response to SARS-CoV-2. The samples were drawn from two sources: the first 160 participants of the ongoing ImmuneRACE study, and about 1,300 subjects contributed by 6 global collaborators. A de-identified subject ID, COVID-19 status, age in years and sex were almost always included in the sample metadata. Where available, HLA class I and class II types were taken from metadata supplied by the sample provider and were not determined by assay-based typing.

The immunoSEQ Assay, a bias-controlled multiplex PCR, was used to amplify TCRbeta CDR3 regions from genomic DNA. The authors processed their data as follows. Within the assay, amplification of reference gene primers was used to estimate how many nucleated cells each sample contained. To quantify the absolute abundance of each unique TCRbeta CDR3 rearrangement, sequence reads were collapsed and filtered. For each sample, productive Simpson clonality was calculated as the square root of Simpson's diversity index across productive rearrangements. Drawn from immuneACCESS, this table holds only the in-frame rearrangements with V and J called that TCRdb kept. Clones are partly lost; checked studies trace under half to an unresolved V gene and leave the rest unexplained. That table furnishes V, J and clone size, whereas the DNA furnished D and trimming. The sample table shows roughly 130,000 clones, and about 80% are seen once. The ten largest clones represent about 3.6% of the sample.

A remark on this clone: Its antigen has not been determined. One base away there is no much larger clone; base qualities are not given. The same CDR3 can be traced to other DNA sequences in this sample.

From the cysteine up to the phenylalanine, the CDR3 has a length of 15 residues. Only CDR3 DNA remains: 45 bases, in frame from the first base. The germline V gene (reference sequence) provides CDR1 LGHDT and CDR2 YNNKEL. V is pruned by 1 base and J by 0 bases, leaving 0 bases of the junction without a gene match. The research as a whole found: How much clinical and demographic metadata was included differed by source and by participant, and the metadata was provided uncurated.

The collaborating institutions used their own protocols to collect whole blood in K2EDTA tubes. For TCRbeta analysis, collaborator samples were shipped as frozen whole blood, as isolated PBMCs, or as DNA extracted from either sample type. The V and J segments used are TRBV3-1 (or the pseudogene TRBV3-2) and TRBJ2-5, with 9 bases matching TRBD2. The source material was peripheral blood. This receptor was obtained from a man aged 55 to 70 with acute or convalescent COVID-19. The encoded CDR3 is CASSQGLADQETQYF. The bases are TGTGCCAGCAGCCAAGGACTAGCGGACCAAGAGACCCAGTACTTC.